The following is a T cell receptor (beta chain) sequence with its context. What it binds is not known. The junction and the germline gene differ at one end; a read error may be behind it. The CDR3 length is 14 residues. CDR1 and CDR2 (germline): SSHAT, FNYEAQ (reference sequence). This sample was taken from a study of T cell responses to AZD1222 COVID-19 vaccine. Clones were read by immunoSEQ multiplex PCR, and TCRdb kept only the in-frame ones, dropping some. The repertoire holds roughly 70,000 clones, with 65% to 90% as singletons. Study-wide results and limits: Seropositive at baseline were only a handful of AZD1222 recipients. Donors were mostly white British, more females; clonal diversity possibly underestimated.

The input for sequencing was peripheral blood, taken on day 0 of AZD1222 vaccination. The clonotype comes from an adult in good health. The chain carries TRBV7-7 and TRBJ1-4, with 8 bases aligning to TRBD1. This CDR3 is CASSIDRGAEKLFF. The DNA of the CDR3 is TGTGCTAGCAGCATAGACAGGGGAGCTGAAAAACTGTTTTTT.